The 22 T cell receptor beta chains listed next were all sequenced from one sample in a study of blood T cell repertoires in COVID-19. Sequencing used immunoSEQ multiplex PCR; TCRdb keeps in-frame clones, though not all of them. Of 210,000 or so clones in the sample, 70% to 85% were seen once. The sample taken for sequencing was peripheral blood. The receptors were sampled from a woman aged 80 or older with COVID-19, enrolled during active disease.

The V call is TRBV4-1, the J call TRBJ2-1; 13 positions match TRBD2. The germline V gene encodes CDR1 MGHRA and CDR2 YSYEKL. This CDR3 has 19 residues. V shed 4 bases and J 1 base; nucleotides not matched to a gene: 10. Here the CDR3 reads CASSPRTSGGAGSYNEQFF. For the CDR3, the DNA is TGCGCCAGCAGCCCTAGAACTAGCGGGGGGGCCGGGTCCTACAATGAGCAGTTCTTC.

The genes are TRBV3-1 (or the pseudogene TRBV3-2) and TRBJ2-2; TRBD2 matches at 11 bases. CDR1 is LGHDT, CDR2 YNNKEL, per germline (reference sequence). The trim removed 1 base at V and 4 bases at J, leaving 5 bases unmatched. The CDR3 covers 17 residues. The CDR3 loop is CASSQAVLAGATGELFF. CDR3 DNA sequence: TGTGCCAGCAGCCAAGCCGTACTAGCGGGAGCCACCGGGGAGCTGTTTTTT.

This clone was counted a few times. V gene TRBV2 combines with J gene TRBJ1-2; TRBD1 is a possible D gene (5 bases). The germline V gene encodes CDR1 SNHLY and CDR2 FYNNEI. V was pared by 5 bases and J by 6 bases, with 10 bases between. The CDR3 is made up of 12 amino acids. CDR3 protein: CASSLGGNGYTF. In DNA, the CDR3 is TGTGCCAGCAGTTTGGGGGGTAATGGCTACACCTTC.

The genes are TRBV11-2 and TRBJ1-2; 12 bases match TRBD1. CDR1 is SGHAT and CDR2 is FQNNGV in the germline V gene. The ends lost 7 bases at V and 5 bases at J; junction bases unmatched: 17. This CDR3 region has 18 residues. CDR3 amino acids: CASKTMNRDRGLWYGYTF. Written as DNA, the CDR3 is TGTGCCAGCAAAACGATGAACCGGGACAGGGGGCTTTGGTATGGCTACACCTTC. The variable domain in full, completed from reference TRBV11-2 and TRBJ1-2, reads EAGVAQSPRYKIIEKRQSVAFWCNPISGHATLYWYQQILGQGPKLLIQFQNNGVVDDSQLPKDRFSAERLKGVDSTLKIQPAKLEDSAVYLCASKTMNRDRGLWYGYTFGSGTRLTVV.

This sequence joins TRBV28 and TRBJ2-7, with D tentatively TRBD1 (6 bases). The V end was cut by 1 base, the J end by 3 bases, with 10 bases between. The CDR3 consists of 14 residues. From germline, CDR1 is MDHEN and CDR2 SYDVKM. The CDR3: CASSLSGDLYEQYF. In DNA, the CDR3 is TGTGCCAGCAGTTTATCAGGGGACCTCTACGAGCAGTACTTC. Full variable domain (rest looked up from reference TRBV28 and TRBJ2-7): DVKVTQSSRYLVKRTGEKVFLECVQDMDHENMFWYRQDPGLGLRLIYFSYDVKMKEKGDIPEGYSVSREKKERFSLILESASTNQTSMYLCASSLSGDLYEQYFGPGTRLTVT.

The chain has TRBV18 and TRBJ2-4; a possible D gene is TRBD2 (6 bases). The CDR3 is made up of 15 amino acids. V lost 2 bases, J lost 9 bases, and 17 bases lay in between. Per the germline V gene, CDR1 is KGHSH and CDR2 is LQKENI. CDR3 in DNA: TGTGCCAGCTCACCAATGGGAGGAGAGGACACCATTCAGTACTTC. Its translation: CASSPMGGEDTIQYF.

In regard to this clone: This same CDR3 is encoded by further DNA sequences in the sample. V and J are TRBV24-1 and TRBJ2-2; the match to TRBD1 covers 7 bases. Germline CDR1 is KGHDR and CDR2 is SFDVKD. The CDR3 sequence is 16 residues long. With 4 bases clipped from V and 1 base from J, the junction kept 5 bases outside the gene matches. The chain's CDR3 is CATSDPRTGNTGELFF. For the CDR3, the DNA is TGTGCCACCAGTGACCCCAGGACAGGGAACACCGGGGAGCTGTTTTTT.

The chain links TRBV9 to TRBJ2-1; the D gene is possibly TRBD1 (6 bases). Per the germline V gene, CDR1 is SGDLS and CDR2 is YYNGEE. CDR3 length equals 15 residues. V was shortened by 4 bases and J by 6 bases, with 17 bases between the two germline ends. The CDR3, as DNA: TGTGCCAGCAGCCCTAGGACAGTCCCCACCAATGAGCAGTTCTTC. Its protein is CASSPRTVPTNEQFF.

The chain has TRBV6-5 and TRBJ1-4; TRBD1 matches 8 bases. J was trimmed by 5 bases and V by 8 bases; bases with no gene match: 7. CDR1 MNHEY and CDR2 SVGAGI come from the germline V gene. The CDR3 is 14 residues long. This CDR3 is CASCLDRVNEKLFF. CDR3 in DNA: TGTGCCAGCTGTTTGGACAGGGTAAATGAAAAACTGTTTTTT.

This rearrangement joins TRBV5-1 to TRBJ2-1; the match to TRBD2 covers 12 bases. CDR1 and CDR2 from the germline V gene are SGHRS and YFSETQ. The J segment lost 6 bases and the V segment lost 6 bases, leaving 4 bases of the junction unmatched. The CDR3 is 14 amino acids. The CDR3 region has the DNA TGCGCCAGCACGACTAGCGGGGGTCCCAATGAGCAGTTCTTC. It is translated as CASTTSGGPNEQFF.

The chain is built from TRBV13 and TRBJ2-3; D is perhaps TRBD1 (6 bases). The CDR3 consists of 16 residues. The germline V and J ends were trimmed by 5 bases and 0 bases, with 15 bases remaining between them. CDR1 and CDR2 (germline): PRHDT, FYEKMQ (reference sequence). The CDR3 is CASSRKGTTSTDTQYF. The CDR3 DNA reads as TGTGCCAGCAGCCGAAAGGGGACAACTAGCACAGATACGCAGTATTTT. Combining the CDR3 with reference TRBV13 and TRBJ2-3 gives the whole variable domain AAGVIQSPRHLIKEKRETATLKCYPIPRHDTVYWYQQGPGQDPQFLISFYEKMQSDKGSIPDRFSAQQFSDYHSELNMSSLELGDSALYFCASSRKGTTSTDTQYFGPGTRLTVL.

J is TRBJ2-7 and V is TRBV29-1; D not certain. V gave up 0 bases and J gave up 2 bases, with 5 bases separating them. The CDR3 is 12 amino acids. Germline V gives CDR1 SQVTM, CDR2 ANQGSEA. CDR3 coding DNA: TGCAGCGTTGAAGATGGCCCCTACGAGCAGTACTTC. Translating gives CSVEDGPYEQYF.

The rearrangement links TRBV5-1 to TRBJ2-5; D might be TRBD2 (6 bases). V gave up 3 bases and J gave up 5 bases, with 17 bases separating them. This CDR3 region has 15 residues. Germline-derived CDR1 and CDR2 are SGHRS and YFSETQ. The chain's CDR3 is CASSSTGSGRETQYF. The CDR3 DNA reads TGCGCCAGCAGCTCCACCGGGAGCGGTAGGGAGACCCAGTACTTC.

This clone occurred a few times. V usage is TRBV20-1 and J usage is TRBJ1-2; 7 nucleotides line up with TRBD1. Trimming removed 5 bases from V and 3 bases from J; junction bases left unmatched: 12. Per the germline V gene, CDR1 is DFQATT and CDR2 is SNEGSKA (reference sequence). The CDR3 is 15 amino acids. The CDR3 loop reads CSARGQADRDYGYTF. The CDR3 coding sequence is TGCAGTGCTCGTGGACAGGCCGACCGAGACTATGGCTACACCTTC.

The chain is built from TRBV28 and TRBJ2-3, with D maybe TRBD1 (5 bases). Trimming took 7 bases from V and 6 from J, leaving 11 bases between them. The CDR3 sequence is 12 residues long. CDR1 and CDR2 from the germline V gene are MDHEN and SYDVKM. CDR3 in amino acids: CASTLRGDTQYF. CDR3 sequence (DNA): TGTGCCAGCACCCTAAGGGGTGATACGCAGTATTTT. The full variable domain, rest sourced from reference TRBV28 and TRBJ2-3, is DVKVTQSSRYLVKRTGEKVFLECVQDMDHENMFWYRQDPGLGLRLIYFSYDVKMKEKGDIPEGYSVSREKKERFSLILESASTNQTSMYLCASTLRGDTQYFGPGTRLTVL.

This clone was picked up a small number of times. The J gene is TRBJ1-2, the V gene TRBV15; weak D call: TRBD1 (5 bases). V was pared by 3 bases and J by 0 bases, with 8 bases between. Germline loops: CDR1 LNHNV, CDR2 YYDKDF (reference sequence). This CDR3 has 14 amino acids. CDR3 sequence (DNA): TGTGCCACCAGCAGGGAGGGGACTAACTATGGCTACACCTTC. It translates to CATSREGTNYGYTF.

This chain uses TRBV7-9 with TRBJ1-6; TRBD1 agrees at 10 bases. Germline V gene sequence: CDR1 SEHNR, CDR2 FQNEAQ (reference sequence). This CDR3 is built from 17 residues. With 1 base clipped from V and 7 bases from J, the junction kept 7 bases outside the gene matches. The CDR3 coding sequence is TGTGCCAGCAGCTTAGGGTGGGACAGGGGCTCCAATTCACCCCTCCACTTT. It yields the protein CASSLGWDRGSNSPLHF.

The chain combines TRBV6-5 with TRBJ2-5, with no clear D. Germline V gene lookup returns CDR1 MNHEY and CDR2 SVGAGI. This CDR3 has 14 residues. The V end lost 2 bases, the J end lost 4 bases, and 11 bases lay between the germline ends. This CDR3 is CASSYSRALETQYF. For the CDR3, the DNA is TGTGCCAGCAGTTACAGCCGAGCCCTAGAGACCCAGTACTTC.

The chain uses TRBV6-5 and TRBJ2-7, with 12 positions matching TRBD2. CDR1 and CDR2 from the germline V gene are MNHEY and SVGAGI. The CDR3 loop spans 15 amino acids. V was clipped by 4 bases and J by 4 bases; unmatched bases: 5. The CDR3 spells CASSSGLAGSYEQYF. CDR3 sequence (DNA): TGTGCCAGCAGTTCGGGACTAGCGGGCTCGTACGAGCAGTACTTC.

This clone was recorded a few times. This chain links TRBV27 with TRBJ2-3; 9 positions match TRBD1. V gave up 5 bases and J gave up 7 bases; unmatched junction bases: 7. There are 14 residues in the CDR3. Per the germline V gene, CDR1 is MNHEY and CDR2 is SMNVEV (reference sequence). The CDR3: CASSKKGTGNTQYF. The CDR3 DNA sequence: TGTGCCAGCAGTAAAAAGGGGACAGGGAATACGCAGTATTTT.

With respect to this clone: The sample carries other DNA sequences with the same CDR3. The V gene is TRBV5-8, the J gene TRBJ1-2; D unresolved. This CDR3 comprises 14 residues. Trimming left V 2 bases short and J 0 bases short, with 8 bases between. Germline CDR1 and CDR2: SGHTS and YDEGEE. The CDR3 protein is CASSFTGTNYGYTF. CDR3 sequence (DNA): TGTGCCAGCAGCTTCACGGGGACTAACTATGGCTACACCTTC. The full variable domain, with the rest looked up from reference TRBV5-8 and TRBJ1-2, is EAGVTQSPTHLIKTRGQQATLRCSPISGHTSVYWYQQALGLGLQFLLWYDEGEERNRGNFPPRFSGRQFPNYSSELNVNALELEDSALYLCASSFTGTNYGYTFGSGTRLTVV.

The V and J genes are TRBV15 and TRBJ2-7; 8 nucleotides agree with TRBD2. The CDR3 is 15 residues long. Unmatched junction bases numbered 7, after V lost 4 bases and J lost 2 bases. The germline V gene has CDR1 LNHNV and CDR2 YYDKDF (reference sequence). The CDR3: CATSTLAGSPYEQYF. In DNA, the CDR3 is TGTGCCACCAGCACTTTAGCGGGGAGTCCCTACGAGCAGTACTTC.